These 18 T cell receptor beta chains came from one sample sequenced in a study of T cell changes during pregnancy in multiple sclerosis. Profiling relied on immunoSEQ multiplex PCR, and the TCRdb table lists in-frame clones only, not all of them. Of approximately 66,000 clones listed, roughly nine tenths were seen once; the top ten hold roughly 5%. This specimen was CD8+ T cells from peripheral blood mononuclear cells, taken before pregnancy. These receptor sequences come from a female donor with multiple sclerosis, enrolled in a pregnancy study.

The chain links TRBV27 to TRBJ1-1; D ambiguous. The length of the CDR3 is 12 residues. Germline V gene data show CDR1 as MNHEY and CDR2 as SMNVEV (reference sequence). The V end lost 9 bases, the J end lost 4 bases, and 12 bases lay between the germline ends. The CDR3 region is CASRGGGTEAFF. The DNA for the CDR3 is TGTGCCAGTCGGGGAGGCGGCACTGAAGCTTTCTTT.

In this sample, this clone turned up once. The genes are TRBV13 and TRBJ1-2; 10 bases align to TRBD1. The V gene's germline CDR1 is PRHDT and CDR2 FYEKMQ (reference sequence). This CDR3 contains 14 residues. V shed 6 bases, J shed 6 bases, and the junction held 7 bases outside the gene matches. The CDR3 spells CASRPRDRGDGYTF. For the CDR3, the DNA is TGTGCCAGCAGGCCCCGGGACAGGGGTGATGGCTACACCTTC. Full variable domain (outside the CDR3, taken from reference TRBV13 and TRBJ1-2): AAGVIQSPRHLIKEKRETATLKCYPIPRHDTVYWYQQGPGQDPQFLISFYEKMQSDKGSIPDRFSAQQFSDYHSELNMSSLELGDSALYFCASRPRDRGDGYTFGSGTRLTVV.

This sequence joins TRBV14 and TRBJ1-4; 7 nucleotides align to TRBD1. CDR1 is SGHDN, CDR2 FVKESK, per germline. The V and J ends lost 4 bases and 10 bases, in that order; junction bases with no gene match: 9. The CDR3 runs 14 residues. CDR3 sequence: CASSLGTEGRKLFF. The CDR3 DNA reads TGTGCCAGCAGCCTTGGGACAGAGGGGAGAAAACTGTTTTTT.

The table lists this clone with a count of one. J is TRBJ2-7 and V is TRBV7-8, with a tentative D call TRBD2 (5 bases). The V and J ends lost 3 bases and 5 bases respectively, with 8 bases between them. Germline V lookup: CDR1 SGHVS, CDR2 FQNEAQ. The CDR3 is 12 amino acids. The CDR3, as DNA: TGTGCCAGCAGCTTCACCGGGGACGAGCAGTACTTC. Translated, it gives CASSFTGDEQYF.

The gene calls are TRBV19 and TRBJ2-3; 9 nucleotides line up with TRBD2. CDR3 length: 18 amino acids. The germline V gene has CDR1 LNHDA and CDR2 SQIVND (reference sequence). V lost 3 bases, J lost 0 bases, and 10 bases stayed unmatched. This chain's CDR3 is CASSIPWGLAGSTDTQYF. The CDR3 coding sequence is TGTGCCAGTAGTATTCCCTGGGGTCTAGCGGGGAGCACAGATACGCAGTATTTT.

The rearrangement joins TRBV30 to TRBJ1-4, with 12 nucleotides matching TRBD1. CDR1 and CDR2 (germline): GTSNPN, SVGIG (reference sequence). V shed 4 bases, J shed 8 bases, and the junction held 2 bases outside the gene matches. CDR3 size: 13 residues. Written as DNA, the CDR3 is TGTGCCTGGATGGGGACAGGGGGCGAAAAACTGTTTTTT. This sequence encodes CAWMGTGGEKLFF.

The chain employs TRBV12-5 and TRBJ1-2; possibly TRBD1 for D (5 bases). This CDR3 is built from 14 residues. V was shortened by 6 bases and J by 0 bases, with 11 bases between the two germline ends. The V gene's germline CDR1 is LGHNT and CDR2 FRNRAP. CDR3 nucleotide sequence: TGTGCTAGTGGCCGGGAGGGGACTAACTATGGCTACACCTTC. This gives the protein CASGREGTNYGYTF.

The chain carries TRBV7-8 and TRBJ2-5; 12 bases are shared with TRBD2. The CDR3 has 17 residues. V was clipped by 6 bases and J by 5 bases; unmatched bases: 13. Germline CDR1 SGHVS, CDR2 FQNEAQ. The CDR3 DNA sequence: TGTGCCAGCAGTCGAGGACCGGGACTAGCGGGCAGGGAGACCCAGTACTTC. This encodes CASSRGPGLAGRETQYF.

This chain uses TRBV27 with TRBJ2-7; TRBD1 might be the D (5 bases). The CDR3 covers 15 residues. Trimming removed 2 bases from V and 4 bases from J, with 15 bases in between. CDR1 and CDR2 (germline): MNHEY, SMNVEV (reference sequence). CDR3: CASSLQGLSAYEQYF. For the CDR3, the DNA is TGTGCCAGCAGTTTACAGGGTCTCTCTGCTTACGAGCAGTACTTC.

The chain recombines TRBV25-1 with TRBJ1-2; TRBD1 is a possible D gene (5 bases). The CDR3 covers 11 residues. Germline CDR1 and CDR2: MGHDK and SYGVNS. The V end lost 10 bases, the J end lost 4 bases, and 10 bases lay between the germline ends. This chain's CDR3 is CATFGAYGYTF. The DNA for the CDR3 is TGTGCCACCTTTGGGGCCTATGGCTACACCTTC.

The J gene is TRBJ1-2, the V gene TRBV18; D uncertain. CDR3 length: 13 residues. Trimming removed 2 bases at V and 5 bases at J, with 9 bases between. Germline CDR1 is KGHSH and CDR2 is LQKENI. The CDR3 DNA reads TGTGCCAGCTCACCAGTGGGAGATTATGGCTACACCTTC. This translates into CASSPVGDYGYTF.

The rearrangement links TRBV6-1 to TRBJ1-3, with D possibly TRBD1 on 5 matching bases. CDR3 length: 16 amino acids. Trimming took 1 base from V and 0 from J, leaving 10 bases between them. Germline CDR1 reads MNHNS; CDR2 reads SASEGT. CDR3: CASSEEGRFSGNTIYF. DNA for the CDR3: TGTGCCAGCAGTGAAGAGGGGCGGTTCTCTGGAAACACCATATATTTT.

The chain carries TRBV7-8 and TRBJ2-1; 8 nucleotides align to TRBD2. This CDR3 is 13 amino acids long. Germline V gene sequence: CDR1 SGHVS, CDR2 FQNEAQ. V lost 4 bases, J lost 8 bases, and 4 bases stayed unmatched. The chain's CDR3 is CASSYGGGYEQFF. The CDR3 DNA follows: TGTGCCAGCAGCTACGGGGGGGGCTATGAGCAGTTCTTC.

This rearrangement joins TRBV29-1 to TRBJ2-1; 8 bases match TRBD2. Germline V gene data show CDR1 as SQVTM and CDR2 as ANQGSEA. Unmatched junction bases numbered 6, after V lost 4 bases and J lost 7 bases. The CDR3 totals 13 residues. CDR3 protein: CSVVGGAANEQFF. The CDR3 bases are TGCAGCGTTGTCGGGGGGGCGGCAAATGAGCAGTTCTTC.

The chain carries TRBV23-1 and TRBJ1-3, with D perhaps matching TRBD1 (6 bases). TRBV23-1 is an ORF, with its function uncertain. V lost 4 bases to trimming and J lost 0 bases, with 19 bases between them. The CDR3 is 18 residues long. CDR3 sequence: CASSLKDGNRDSGNTIYF. The CDR3 DNA follows: TGCGCCAGCAGTCTCAAAGATGGGAACAGGGACTCTGGAAACACCATATATTTT.

This clone was counted once. J is TRBJ2-7 and V is TRBV27; TRBD2 matches at 8 bases. CDR3 length equals 14 residues. V was clipped by 5 bases and J by 5 bases; unmatched bases: 8. Germline CDR1 MNHEY, CDR2 SMNVEV (reference sequence). The CDR3 bases are TGTGCCAGCAGTGCCGGGGGGGCGGTAAACGAGCAGTACTTC. It yields the protein CASSAGGAVNEQYF.

The chain carries TRBV27 and TRBJ1-3; D possibly corresponds to TRBD1 (6 bases). CDR3 length: 15 amino acids. Trimming stripped 5 bases from V and 1 base from J, with 12 bases between. CDR1 is MNHEY and CDR2 is SMNVEV in the germline V gene (reference sequence). The CDR3 sequence: CASSQLGGSGNTIYF. CDR3 DNA: TGTGCCAGCAGTCAATTAGGGGGATCTGGAAACACCATATATTTT.

The chain is built from TRBV15 and TRBJ2-3; 9 bases fit TRBD1. CDR3 length: 14 amino acids. Germline V CDR1 and CDR2: LNHNV, YYDKDF (reference sequence). V lost 6 bases, J lost 3 bases, and 4 bases stayed unmatched. CDR3 DNA: TGTGCCACCAGAAAAGGACAGGGGACAGATACGCAGTATTTT. Translation: CATRKGQGTDTQYF.